The T cell receptor beta chain under discussion was sequenced for a study of blood T cell repertoires in COVID-19. Across the study: Samples taken during acute and convalescent COVID-19 were collected in the United States, Italy and Spain.

Germline V gene sequence: CDR1 SGHRS, CDR2 YFSETQ. The germline V and J ends were trimmed by 6 bases and 2 bases, with 11 bases remaining between them. This CDR3 is built from 13 residues. In the authors' methods: Reference gene primer amplification gave estimated nucleated cell counts. Data came from immunoSEQ multiplex PCR; TCRdb stores just in-frame clones and leaves some out. V, J and clone size were drawn from that table, and D and trimming were deduced from the DNA. The sample lists tens of thousands of clones, around 68% occurring once. The genes are TRBV5-1 and TRBJ2-5; maybe TRBD1 (6 bases). The receptor was derived from a woman in her sixties or seventies with acute or convalescent COVID-19. The specimen sequenced was peripheral blood. Here the CDR3 DNA reads TGCGCCAGCACAGGGGAAGGACAAGAGACCCAGTACTTC. It is translated as CASTGEGQETQYF.